The entry that follows covers one TCR beta chain sequence. Its specificity is unknown. The PCR had 60 Vbeta and 13 Jbeta primers. Methods used by the authors: The authors later counted roughly 76 million unique TCR beta chains, some 10 million of them shared. Sequencing used immunoSEQ multiplex PCR; TCRdb keeps in-frame clones, though not all of them. V and J calls and clone size are copied from that table; D and trimming were computed from the DNA. This sample has 150,000 to 200,000 clones, with roughly 80% found just once. These data are taken from a study of cytomegalovirus exposure and HLA in healthy donors. General observations from the study: Presence/absence analyses supposed approximately even sequencing depth among donors. Cytomegalovirus-associated TCR beta chains were listed, numbering roughly 150. TCR beta sequences numbering roughly 18,000 were associated with HLA alleles at 0.05 false discovery rate in a later analysis.

Germline CDR1 reads SGHNT; CDR2 reads YYREEE (reference sequence). This CDR3 has 15 residues. V trimming: 2 bases; J trimming: 7 bases; junction bases outside the gene matches: 9. Sequenced sample: PBMCs. The J gene is TRBJ2-1, the V gene TRBV5-4, with TRBD1 matching over 7 bases. This sequence originates from a woman between 50 and 59 years old in good health and CMV-seronegative. The CDR3, as DNA: TGTGCCAGCAGCTTCGGACAGGCCGGCTTAAATGAGCAGTTCTTC. Protein sequence: CASSFGQAGLNEQFF.